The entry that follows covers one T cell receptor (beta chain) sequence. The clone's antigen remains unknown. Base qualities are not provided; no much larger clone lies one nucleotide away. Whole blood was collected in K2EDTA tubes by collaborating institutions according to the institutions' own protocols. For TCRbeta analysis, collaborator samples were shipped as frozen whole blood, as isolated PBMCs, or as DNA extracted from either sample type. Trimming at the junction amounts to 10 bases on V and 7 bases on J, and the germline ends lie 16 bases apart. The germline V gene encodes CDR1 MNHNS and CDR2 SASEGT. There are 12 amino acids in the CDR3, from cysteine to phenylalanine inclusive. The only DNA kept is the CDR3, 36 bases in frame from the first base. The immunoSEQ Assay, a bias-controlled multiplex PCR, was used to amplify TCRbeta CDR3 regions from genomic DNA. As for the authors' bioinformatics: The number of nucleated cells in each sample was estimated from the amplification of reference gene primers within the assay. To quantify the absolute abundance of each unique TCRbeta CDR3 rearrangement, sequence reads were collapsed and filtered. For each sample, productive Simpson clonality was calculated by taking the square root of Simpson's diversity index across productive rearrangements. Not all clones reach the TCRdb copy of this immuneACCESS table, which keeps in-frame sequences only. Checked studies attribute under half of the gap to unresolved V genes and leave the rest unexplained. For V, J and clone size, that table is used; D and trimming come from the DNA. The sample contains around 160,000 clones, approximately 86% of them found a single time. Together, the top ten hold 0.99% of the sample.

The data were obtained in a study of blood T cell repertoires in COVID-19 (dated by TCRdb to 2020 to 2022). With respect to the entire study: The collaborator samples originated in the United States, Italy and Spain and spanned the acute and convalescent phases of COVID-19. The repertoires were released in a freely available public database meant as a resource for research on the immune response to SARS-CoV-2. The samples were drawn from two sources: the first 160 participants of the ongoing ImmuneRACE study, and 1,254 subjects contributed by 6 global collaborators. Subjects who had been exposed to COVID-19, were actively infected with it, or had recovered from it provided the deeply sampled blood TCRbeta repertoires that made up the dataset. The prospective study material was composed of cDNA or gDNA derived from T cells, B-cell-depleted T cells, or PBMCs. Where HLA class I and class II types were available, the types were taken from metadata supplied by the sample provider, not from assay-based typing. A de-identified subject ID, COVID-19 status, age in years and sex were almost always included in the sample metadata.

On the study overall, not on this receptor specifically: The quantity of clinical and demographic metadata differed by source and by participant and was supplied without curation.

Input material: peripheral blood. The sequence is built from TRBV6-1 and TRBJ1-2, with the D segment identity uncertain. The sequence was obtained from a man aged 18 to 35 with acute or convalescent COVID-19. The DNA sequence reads TGTGCCACCCACCCGGGAGGCGGTGGCTACACCTTC. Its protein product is CATHPGGGGYTF.